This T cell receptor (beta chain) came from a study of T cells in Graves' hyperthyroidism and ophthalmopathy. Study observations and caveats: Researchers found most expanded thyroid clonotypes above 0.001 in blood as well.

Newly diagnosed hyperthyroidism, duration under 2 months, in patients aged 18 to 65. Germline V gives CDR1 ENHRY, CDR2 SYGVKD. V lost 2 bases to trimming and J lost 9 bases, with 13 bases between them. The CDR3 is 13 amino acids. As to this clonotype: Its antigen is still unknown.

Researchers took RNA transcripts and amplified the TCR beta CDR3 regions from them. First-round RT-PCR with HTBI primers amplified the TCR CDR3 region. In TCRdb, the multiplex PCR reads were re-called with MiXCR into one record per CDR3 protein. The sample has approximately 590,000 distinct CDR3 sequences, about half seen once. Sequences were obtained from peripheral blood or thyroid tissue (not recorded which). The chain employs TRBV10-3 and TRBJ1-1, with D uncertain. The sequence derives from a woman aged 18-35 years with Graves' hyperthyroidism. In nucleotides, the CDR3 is TGTGCCATCAGTGAGCCGTCCCGGTTGAAAGCTTTCTTT. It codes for CAISEPSRLKAFF.